Here is one T cell receptor (beta chain) with its context. Its specificity is unknown. Germline assignment: CDR1 LNHDA and CDR2 SQIVND (reference sequence). The CDR3 extends over 15 amino acids. Trimming shortened V by 4 bases and J by 6 bases, and 16 bases separated the two germline ends. Ahead of sequencing, the ViraFEST assay grew antigen-specific CD4+ T cells using viral peptide pools. After less than 11 days in culture, the CD4+ T cells were isolated. The healthy vaccine recipients, who had no prior SARS-CoV-2 infection, showed negative nucleocapsid antibodies. TCRdb's copy holds only in-frame clones and misses some; the assay was immunoSEQ multiplex PCR. The data show 27,000 or so clones, about 70% seen once. These data are taken from a study of vaccination effects on CD4 cells after COVID-19.

V usage is TRBV19 and J usage is TRBJ2-1; no firm D call. The sequence was obtained from a human donor who received a COVID-19 vaccine. Sequenced material: CD4+ T cells from PBMCs cultured with SARS-CoV-2 spike peptides, taken before COVID-19 vaccination. The CDR3 sequence: CASSTRQAGGNEQFF. The CDR3 DNA is TGTGCCAGTAGTACCCGCCAGGCAGGCGGCAATGAGCAGTTCTTC.